Sequencing of this TCR beta chain was carried out in a study of T cells in Graves' hyperthyroidism and ophthalmopathy. Amplification of TCR beta CDR3 regions used RNA as the template. The primer set for the first-round RT-PCR of the TCR CDR3 was HTBI. TCRdb called the multiplex PCR reads again in MiXCR, with one record for every CDR3 protein. In the table there are under 700,000 distinct CDR3 sequences, over 15% of which are singletons. In its sample, this clonotype was seen once. CDR1 is DFQATT, CDR2 SNEGSKA, per germline (reference sequence). Trimming removed 3 bases from V and 12 bases from J, with 9 bases in between. CDR3 length: 10 residues.

The rearrangement uses TRBV20-1 and TRBJ2-4, with D unresolved. The clonotype was recovered from a woman aged 18-29 years with Graves' hyperthyroidism. Sequencing was done on a sample of blood. This chain's CDR3 is CSARLGNQYF. DNA of the CDR3: TGCAGTGCTAGGCTTGGGAATCAGTACTTC.